The source of this TCR beta chain is a study of cytomegalovirus exposure and HLA in healthy donors. The study's findings and limits: Links to common viral pathogens appeared, in a later analysis, for several of the most significant clusters. Upon later analysis, TCR association rates were observed to vary by HLA locus, being highest for DRB1 and lowest for HLA-C.

The PCR had 60 Vbeta and 13 Jbeta primers. Assay: immunoSEQ multiplex PCR; the TCRdb copy retains only in-frame clones and omits some. The data show 140,000 to 150,000 clones, approximately 80% seen once. As to this clone: Antigen unknown.

The CDR3 covers 15 residues. Germline CDR1 and CDR2: MDHEN and SYDVKM. V shed 4 bases and J 8 bases; nucleotides not matched to a gene: 7. The clonotype comes from a woman in her forties in good health and CMV-seropositive. The J gene is TRBJ1-4, the V gene TRBV28; 10 bases line up with TRBD1. The specimen was PBMCs. CDR3 in amino acids: CASSSMTGGREKLFF. DNA for the CDR3: TGTGCCAGCAGTTCAATGACAGGGGGCCGGGAAAAACTGTTTTTT.